A single sample is the source of the 10 T cell receptor beta chains below, sequenced in a study of shared clonotypes between healthy human individuals. In the naive CD8 group, cells lacked CD45RO and were positively selected for CCR7, so terminally differentiated effector memory CD45RA+ cells were left out. Produced via immunoSEQ multiplex PCR; TCRdb's table is partial and in-frame only. The sample includes approximately 600,000 clones, around 95% of them seen just once. Sequenced sample: naive CD8+ T cells sorted from blood. These receptors originate from a woman aged 30 to 39 in good health.

The chain couples TRBV10-3 to TRBJ2-7; TRBD1 agrees at 7 bases. The CDR3 sequence is 16 residues long. The germline CDR1 and CDR2 sequences are ENHRY and SYGVKD. Germline trimming cut 0 bases from V and 1 base from J; bases unmatched to any gene: 6. CDR3 DNA sequence: TGTGCCATCAGTGAGTCGGGGGACAGAGGATCCTACGAGCAGTACTTC. Its translation: CAISESGDRGSYEQYF.

This chain connects TRBV2 to TRBJ2-5, with D perhaps being TRBD1 or TRBD2 (5 bases each). Trimming stripped 4 bases from V and 9 bases from J, with 15 bases between. Per germline, CDR1 SNHLY and CDR2 FYNNEI. The CDR3 is 13 residues long. This chain's CDR3 is CASSGDETRAQYF. The CDR3 DNA sequence: TGTGCCAGCAGTGGGGACGAAACTCGGGCCCAGTACTTC.

J is TRBJ2-2 and V is TRBV27; the D is unclear. CDR3 length: 15 residues. Germline V gene lookup returns CDR1 MNHEY and CDR2 SMNVEV (reference sequence). The ends were cut back, 3 bases at V and 0 bases at J, with 8 bases in the middle. The CDR3 sequence is CASSFAGTNTGELFF. Written as DNA, the CDR3 is TGTGCCAGCAGTTTTGCAGGCACGAACACCGGGGAGCTGTTTTTT.

The chain recombines TRBV11-1 with TRBJ2-1; 10 bases map to TRBD2. This CDR3 has 18 amino acids. V trimming: 2 bases; J trimming: 10 bases; junction bases outside the gene matches: 17. Germline V gene lookup returns CDR1 SGHAT and CDR2 FQDESV (reference sequence). CDR3 loop: CASSLSGLAEDAFGEQFF. CDR3 nucleotide sequence: TGTGCCAGCAGCTTATCCGGACTAGCGGAGGATGCCTTCGGGGAGCAGTTCTTC.

V and J are TRBV28 and TRBJ1-4; the D is unclear. The V gene lost 4 bases and the J gene lost 7 bases, with 16 bases spanning the gap. Germline V lookup: CDR1 MDHEN, CDR2 SYDVKM. The CDR3 runs to 15 residues. The CDR3 is CASSSPPSTTEKLFF. In DNA form, the CDR3 reads TGTGCCAGCAGTTCGCCGCCCTCAACGACTGAAAAACTGTTTTTT.

This rearrangement joins TRBV5-1 to TRBJ1-5; D gene unclear. The CDR3 length is 16 residues. V lost 0 bases and J 3 bases, leaving 13 bases between the germline ends. Looked up from germline, CDR1 is SGHRS and CDR2 is YFSETQ. CDR3 protein: CASSLEASTFNQPQHF. CDR3 nucleotide sequence: TGCGCCAGCAGCTTGGAGGCCTCGACCTTCAATCAGCCCCAGCATTTT.

The CDR3, as DNA: TGTGCCAGCAGCTACGGACATCCTCTATCCTACGAGCAGTACTTC. This encodes CASSYGHPLSYEQYF. The V and J genes are TRBV7-9 and TRBJ2-7; possibly TRBD1 for D (5 bases). Per the germline V gene, CDR1 is SEHNR and CDR2 is FQNEAQ (reference sequence). The CDR3 length is 15 residues. With 4 bases removed from V and 1 base from J, the gap between germline ends came to 14 bases.

The gene calls are TRBV30 and TRBJ2-5, with a tentative D call TRBD1 (6 bases). Gene TRBJ2-7 matches the end of the DNA better, so the J call may be wrong. The CDR3 sequence is 15 residues long. Germline-derived CDR1 and CDR2 are GTSNPN and SVGIG (reference sequence). The CDR3 loop reads CAWSPLRYREYEQYF. DNA for the CDR3: TGTGCCTGGAGTCCCCTGCGTTACAGGGAATACGAGCAGTACTTC.

This sequence joins TRBV5-1 and TRBJ1-5; 8 positions match TRBD1. Germline trimming cut 4 bases from V and 7 bases from J; bases unmatched to any gene: 7. Per the germline V gene, CDR1 is SGHRS and CDR2 is YFSETQ. This CDR3 is built from 14 residues. CDR3 region: CASSLRQGRQPQHF. CDR3 DNA sequence: TGCGCCAGCAGCCTAAGACAGGGGAGGCAGCCCCAGCATTTT.

This clone has just one count. The same CDR3 is also encoded by other DNA sequences in this sample. The J gene is TRBJ2-6, the V gene TRBV11-2; D is ambiguous. The CDR3 loop spans 14 amino acids. Deletions cut 1 base from V and 2 bases from J, with 3 bases between. Germline V CDR1 and CDR2: SGHAT, FQNNGV. As DNA, the CDR3 is TGTGCCAGCAGCTTAGTCACTGGGGCCAACGTCCTGACTTTC. As protein: CASSLVTGANVLTF.